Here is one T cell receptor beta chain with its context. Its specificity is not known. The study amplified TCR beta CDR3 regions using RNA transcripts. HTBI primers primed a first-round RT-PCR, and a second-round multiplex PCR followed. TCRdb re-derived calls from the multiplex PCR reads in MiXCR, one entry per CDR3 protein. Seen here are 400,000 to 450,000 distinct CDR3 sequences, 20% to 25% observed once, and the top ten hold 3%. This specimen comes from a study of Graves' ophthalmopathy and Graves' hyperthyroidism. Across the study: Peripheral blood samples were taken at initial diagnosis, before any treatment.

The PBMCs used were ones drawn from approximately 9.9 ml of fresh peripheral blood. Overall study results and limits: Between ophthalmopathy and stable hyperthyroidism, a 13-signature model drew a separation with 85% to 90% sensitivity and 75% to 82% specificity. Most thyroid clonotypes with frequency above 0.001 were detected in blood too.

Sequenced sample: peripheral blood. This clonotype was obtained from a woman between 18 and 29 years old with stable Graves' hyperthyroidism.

CDR3 amino acids: CAISESTRFYGYTF. DNA of the CDR3: TGTGCCATCAGTGAGTCCACACGATTTTATGGCTACACCTTC. The gene calls are TRBV10-3 and TRBJ1-2; D not resolved. CDR3 length equals 14 residues. CDR1 and CDR2 from the germline V gene are ENHRY and SYGVKD. With 0 bases removed from V and 5 bases from J, the gap between germline ends came to 10 bases.